This T cell receptor (beta chain) appears in the sequencing data of a study of control samples from healthy donors and cancer patients (dated by TCRdb to 2020 to 2021). Library construction relied on the immunoSEQ multiplex PCR assay. This immuneACCESS table, as held by TCRdb, lists in-frame sequences with V and J called but not all clones. Of the missing ones, under half trace to an unresolved V gene in checked studies; the others have no known cause. The sample contains approximately 94,000 clones, about 90% of them found a single time. The biggest ten clones account for 15% to 20% of the sample. Comment on this clone: The antigen it recognizes is unknown. Base qualities are not recorded, but no much larger clone differs from it by a single base.

What was sequenced was blood. The receptor comes from a woman in her forties or fifties in good health.

The CDR3 reads as follows: CASSLPAAGQGGYTF. The sequenced DNA is TGTGCCAGCAGTTTGCCTGCCGCGGGACAGGGAGGCTACACCTTC. The rearrangement joined TRBV28 to TRBJ1-2; the central 9 bases match TRBD1. From the germline V gene, CDR1 is MDHEN and CDR2 is SYDVKM. V has 3 bases trimmed and J has 8 bases trimmed; junction bases matching no gene number 10. The CDR3 numbers 15 residues from cysteine through phenylalanine. Only the CDR3 region is kept as DNA, spanning 45 bases read in frame from base 1.